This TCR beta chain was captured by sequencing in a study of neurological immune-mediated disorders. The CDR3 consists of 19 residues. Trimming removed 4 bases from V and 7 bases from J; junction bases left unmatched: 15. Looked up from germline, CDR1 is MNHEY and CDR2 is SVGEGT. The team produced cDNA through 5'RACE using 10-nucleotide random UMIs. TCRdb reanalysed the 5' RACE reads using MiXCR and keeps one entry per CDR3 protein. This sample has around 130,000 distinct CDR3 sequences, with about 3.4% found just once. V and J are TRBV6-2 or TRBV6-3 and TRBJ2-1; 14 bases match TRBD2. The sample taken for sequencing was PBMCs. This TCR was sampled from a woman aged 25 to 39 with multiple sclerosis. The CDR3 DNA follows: TGTGCCAGCAGTTCCATAGTCCTTCGGACTAGCGGGAGGCAAAATGAGCAGTTCTTC. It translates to CASSSIVLRTSGRQNEQFF.